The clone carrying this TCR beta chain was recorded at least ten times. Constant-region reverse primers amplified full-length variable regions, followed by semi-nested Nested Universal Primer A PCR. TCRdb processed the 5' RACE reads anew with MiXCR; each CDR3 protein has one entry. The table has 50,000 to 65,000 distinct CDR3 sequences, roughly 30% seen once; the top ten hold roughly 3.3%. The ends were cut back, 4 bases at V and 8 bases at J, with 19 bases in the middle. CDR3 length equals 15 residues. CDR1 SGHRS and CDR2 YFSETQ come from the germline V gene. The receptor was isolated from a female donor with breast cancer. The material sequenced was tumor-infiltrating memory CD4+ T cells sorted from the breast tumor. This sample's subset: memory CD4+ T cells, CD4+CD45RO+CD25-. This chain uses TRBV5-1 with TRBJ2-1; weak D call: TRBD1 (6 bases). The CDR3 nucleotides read TGCGCCAGCAGCCGGACAGCCGAAAGCCCCGATGAGCAGTTCTTC. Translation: CASSRTAESPDEQFF.